These T cell receptor beta chains were read from a single sample in a study of blood T cells in healthy people across ages. TCRdb itself ran the 5' RACE reads through MiXCR, one entry per CDR3 protein. This sample has about 830,000 distinct CDR3 sequences, with 58% found just once. Sequencing was done on a sample of blood. The receptor source for this set is a man aged 30 to 39 in good health. Each CDR3 is given with its conserved first and last residue. D genes are given only for firm matches.

d_gene	j_gene	v_gene	CDR3aa
-	TRBJ2-7	TRBV6-5	CAVGDAPWGEQYF
-	TRBJ2-3	TRBV7-2	CASSNYYTDTQYF
TRBD2	TRBJ2-1	TRBV5-1	CASSSVPGLAGNEQFF
-	TRBJ2-1	TRBV10-3	CTISESYGEQFF
TRBD1	TRBJ1-1	TRBV11-2	CASSMDRGNTEAFF
-	TRBJ2-3	TRBV5-1	CASSLMHRTDTQYF
-	-	TRBV2	CAGGGDTEGGGETQYF
TRBD1	TRBJ2-7	TRBV6-5	CASSPWDRVNEQYF
-	TRBJ2-3	TRBV20-1	CSASPADFSDTQYF
-	TRBJ2-7	TRBV12-3/TRBV12-4	CASSLATFYEQYF
TRBD2	TRBJ2-7	TRBV4-3	CASSQAVSSGRAPPYEQYF
TRBD1	TRBJ2-7	TRBV9	CASSPAGTGTYEQYF
-	TRBJ2-7	TRBV4-2	CASSQEPGSGYEQYF
TRBD2	TRBJ2-4	TRBV4-3	CASSQDTSGRWEQYF
TRBD1	TRBJ2-3	TRBV20-1	CSATNPGQGVTDTQYF
TRBD2	TRBJ2-3	TRBV6-2/TRBV6-3	CASGQRETWDTQYF
-	TRBJ2-6	TRBV27	CASSPVPGANVLTF
TRBD2	TRBJ2-7	TRBV28	CASHGTSDFYEQYF
-	TRBJ2-7	TRBV12-3/TRBV12-4	CASSFGQLSYEQYF
TRBD2	TRBJ2-3	TRBV7-3	CASSLMGTSATDTQYF
-	TRBJ2-1	TRBV7-3	CASSLSPTRSYNEQFF
-	-	TRBV7-2	CASSLDRQYEQYF
-	TRBJ2-7	TRBV7-2	CASSLVPASYEQYF
TRBD1	TRBJ2-3	TRBV20-1	CSASNRGQGDTQYF
-	TRBJ1-5	TRBV7-2	CASSLQEYQPQHF